These 6 T cell receptor beta chains originate from one sample sequenced in a study of blood T cells in healthy people across ages. A second PCR, run for about 6 to 11 cycles, used a sample-barcoded 5' primer plus a J-beta primer mix. TCRdb re-analysed the 5' RACE reads in MiXCR, keeping a single row per CDR3 protein. Of some 1.5 million distinct CDR3 sequences in the sample, 28% were seen once. The source material was blood. Source of these receptors: a woman aged 25-40 years in good health.

This clonotype was observed a few times. The CDR3 DNA is TGCAGTGCTCAACAGGGGGCGGGTGGAGAGACCCAGTACTTC. Amino acid sequence: CSAQQGAGGETQYF. The chain links TRBV20-1 to TRBJ2-5, with 9 bases identical to TRBD1. The CDR3 has 14 amino acids. V lost 5 bases, J lost 4 bases, and 8 bases stayed unmatched. Per the germline V gene, CDR1 is DFQATT and CDR2 is SNEGSKA (reference sequence).

Worth noting for this clonotype: A read error is possible here, since a much larger clone lies one base away. The V and J genes are TRBV3-1 and TRBJ2-5, with D tentatively TRBD2 (5 bases). Gene TRBJ2-7 matches the end of the DNA better, so the J call may be wrong. Germline V gives CDR1 LGHDT, CDR2 YNNKEL (reference sequence). The CDR3 spans 14 residues. This CDR3 reads CASSQDFGEGEQYF. CDR3 nucleotides: TGTGCCAGCAGCCAAGATTTCGGGGAAGGCGAGCAGTACTTC.

This sequence joins TRBV14 and TRBJ1-2; TRBD1 matches 9 bases. CDR3 length: 17 amino acids. The V segment lost 0 bases and the J segment 4 bases; nucleotides outside the gene matches: 9. In germline, CDR1 is SGHDN, CDR2 FVKESK. Here the CDR3 DNA reads TGTGCCAGCAGCCAAGATCACAGGGACAGGGTTGCCTATGGCTACACCTTC. Protein product: CASSQDHRDRVAYGYTF.

This clonotype was counted between two and nine times. The chain uses TRBV4-1 and TRBJ2-7; 10 bases line up with TRBD2. This CDR3 spans 14 amino acids. J gave up 6 bases and V 2 bases, and 4 bases lay outside the gene matches. Germline CDR1 and CDR2: MGHRA and YSYEKL. CDR3 sequence: CASSQLAGDTEQYF. The CDR3 nucleotides read TGCGCCAGCAGCCAACTAGCGGGGGATACCGAGCAGTACTTC.

This clonotype occurred many times. V and J are TRBV3-1 and TRBJ2-4; TRBD1 matches at 9 bases. The junction had 3 bases not matched to a gene; V was cut back by 0 bases and J by 6 bases. CDR3 length: 15 residues. Germline V gene lookup returns CDR1 LGHDT and CDR2 YNNKEL (reference sequence). CDR3 nucleotide sequence: TGTGCCAGCAGCCAAGATGCGACAGGGGGAAACATTCAGTACTTC. Encoded protein: CASSQDATGGNIQYF. Filled out from reference TRBV3-1 and TRBJ2-4, the complete variable domain reads DTAVSQTPKYLVTQMGNDKSIKCEQNLGHDTMYWYKQDSKKFLKIMFSYNNKELIINETVPNRFSPKSPDKAHLNLHINSLELGDSAVYFCASSQDATGGNIQYFGAGTRLSVL.

The rearrangement links TRBV4-3 to TRBJ1-1; a possible D gene is TRBD1 (6 bases). CDR1 and CDR2 from the germline V gene are LGHNA and YSLEER. Trimming removed 0 bases at V and 8 bases at J, with 16 bases between. This CDR3 is 15 amino acids long. In DNA, the CDR3 is TGCGCCAGCAGCCAAGAAACAGGGTACGATTTAGAAGCTTTCTTT. It specifies CASSQETGYDLEAFF.